Listed here are 8 T cell receptor beta chains from one sample, sequenced in a study of T cells in Graves' hyperthyroidism and ophthalmopathy (dated by TCRdb to between 2019 and 2020). The method behind the library was multiplex PCR. The sample was run on an Illumina HiSeq 2000. The TCR beta CDR3 regions were amplified from RNA transcripts. For the first round of RT-PCR on the TCR CDR3, the HTBI primer set was used together with the Qiagen OneStep RT-PCR kit. TCRdb took the public reads, trimmed them with fastp at Q25, ran MiXCR for clone calling and kept in-frame beta chains. Entries that share a CDR3 protein sequence are merged under the most common genes and DNA. For this sample there are fewer than 900,000 distinct CDR3 sequences; around 19% appear just once. The ten biggest clones cover 16% of the sample. The sample taken for sequencing was blood. The receptors come from a woman between 50 and 59 years old with Graves' hyperthyroidism that later progressed to Graves' ophthalmopathy.

This clonotype appeared a few times. One junction end does not reproduce the germline sequence, and a read error may be involved. The V call is TRBV19, the J call TRBJ1-6; no clear D gene. From germline, CDR1 is LNHDA and CDR2 SQIVND (reference sequence). The CDR3 is 14 residues long. DNA for the CDR3: TGCGCCAGTAGCCCTACCCTCGGCAATTCACCCCTCCACTTT. Protein product: CASSPTLGNSPLHF.

This clonotype showed up just a few times. The chain couples TRBV19 to TRBJ1-2; the D gene is possibly TRBD1 (5 bases). The CDR3 sequence is 13 residues long. The germline V and J ends were trimmed by 3 bases and 6 bases, with 11 bases remaining between them. Germline V lookup: CDR1 LNHDA, CDR2 SQIVND (reference sequence). The CDR3 region is CASSMVGGDGYTF. CDR3 nucleotides: TGTGCCAGTAGTATGGTTGGGGGAGATGGCTACACCTTC.

The chain has TRBV12-3 or TRBV12-4 and TRBJ2-7; maybe TRBD2 (5 bases). CDR3 length: 11 amino acids. The V and J ends lost 2 bases and 7 bases respectively, with 6 bases between them. Here the CDR3 reads CASSLREEQYF. Written as DNA, the CDR3 is TGTGCCAGCAGTTTACGGGAAGAGCAGTACTTC.

In this sample, this clonotype turned up many times. The chain is built from TRBV6-1 and TRBJ1-5; D is ambiguous. The CDR3 is 15 residues long. V lost 6 bases, J lost 0 bases, and 12 bases lay in between. Germline loops: CDR1 MNHNS, CDR2 SASEGT. CDR3 in DNA: TGTGCCAGCAGGGCATCGGGGAATAGCAATCAGCCCCAGCATTTT. It yields the protein CASRASGNSNQPQHF.

This clonotype was counted a few times. The rearrangement uses TRBV5-1 and TRBJ1-5; D might be TRBD1 (6 bases). CDR3 size: 15 residues. Germline V gives CDR1 SGHRS, CDR2 YFSETQ. Trimming took 0 bases from V and 5 from J, leaving 12 bases between them. CDR3 amino acids: CASSLDGTPDQPQHF. CDR3 coding DNA: TGCGCCAGCAGCTTGGACGGGACACCAGATCAGCCCCAGCATTTT. Looking up the rest from reference TRBV5-1 and TRBJ1-5 gives the full variable domain: KAGVTQTPRYLIKTRGQQVTLSCSPISGHRSVSWYQQTPGQGLQFLFEYFSETQRNKGNFPGRFSGRQFSNSRSEMNVSTLELGDSALYLCASSLDGTPDQPQHFGDGTRLSIL.

This clonotype occurred many times. This chain links TRBV20-1 with TRBJ1-5; TRBD1 matches 7 bases. Germline CDR1 DFQATT, CDR2 SNEGSKA (reference sequence). The V segment lost 3 bases and the J segment 5 bases; nucleotides outside the gene matches: 4. The length of the CDR3 is 13 residues. The CDR3 here is CSASRGRDQPQHF. The CDR3 DNA reads as TGCAGTGCTAGTAGGGGGCGAGATCAGCCCCAGCATTTT.

V and J are TRBV27 and TRBJ2-2, with 8 positions matching TRBD1. The ends lost 5 bases at V and 6 bases at J; junction bases unmatched: 5. Germline V gene sequence: CDR1 MNHEY, CDR2 SMNVEV (reference sequence). The CDR3 is made up of 14 amino acids. The CDR3 DNA follows: TGTGCCAGCAGTAGAGACAGGGGAGCCGGGGAGCTGTTTTTT. Protein sequence: CASSRDRGAGELFF.

This clonotype appeared a few times. This rearrangement joins TRBV19 to TRBJ1-5; D gene uncertain. The CDR3 is made up of 16 amino acids. Trimming removed 1 base from V and 0 bases from J, with 10 bases in between. Germline CDR1 and CDR2: LNHDA and SQIVND (reference sequence). The CDR3: CASSIVPQYSNQPQHF. The CDR3 coding sequence is TGTGCCAGTAGTATAGTACCCCAGTATAGCAATCAGCCCCAGCATTTT.